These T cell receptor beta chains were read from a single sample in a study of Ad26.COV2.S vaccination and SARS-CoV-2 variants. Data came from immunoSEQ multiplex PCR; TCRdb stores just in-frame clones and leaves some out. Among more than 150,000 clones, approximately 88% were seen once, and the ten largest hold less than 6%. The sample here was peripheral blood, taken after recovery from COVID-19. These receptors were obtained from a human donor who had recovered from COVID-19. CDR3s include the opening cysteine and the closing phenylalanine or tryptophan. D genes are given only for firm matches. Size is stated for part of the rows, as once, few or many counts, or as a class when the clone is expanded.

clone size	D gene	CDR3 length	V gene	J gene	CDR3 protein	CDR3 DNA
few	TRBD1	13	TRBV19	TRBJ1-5	CASSDRVNQPQHF	TGTGCCAGTAGCGACAGGGTCAATCAGCCCCAGCATTTT
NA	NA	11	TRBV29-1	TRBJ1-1	CSERTATEAFF	TGCAGCGAACGTACTGCCACTGAAGCTTTCTTT
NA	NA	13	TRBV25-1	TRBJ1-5	CASSEGWGQPQHF	TGTGCCAGCAGTGAAGGGTGGGGGCAGCCCCAGCATTTT
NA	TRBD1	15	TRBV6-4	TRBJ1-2	CASSPQQGLDYGYTF	TGTGCCAGCAGTCCCCAACAGGGGCTCGACTATGGCTACACCTTC
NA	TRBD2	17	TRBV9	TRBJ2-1	CASSDPSGRGYGGEQFF	TGTGCCAGCAGCGACCCTAGCGGGAGGGGGTACGGCGGTGAGCAGTTCTTC
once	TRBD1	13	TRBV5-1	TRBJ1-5	CASSLTGVQPQHF	TGCGCCAGCAGCCTGACAGGGGTTCAGCCCCAGCATTTT
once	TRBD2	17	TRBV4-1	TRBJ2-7	CASSQDRTSGGPYEQYF	TGCGCCAGCAGCCAAGATCGTACTAGCGGGGGACCCTACGAGCAGTACTTC
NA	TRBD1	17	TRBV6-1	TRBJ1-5	CASSDNPGGGIGQPQHF	TGTGCCAGCAGTGATAATCCTGGAGGGGGCATCGGTCAGCCCCAGCATTTT
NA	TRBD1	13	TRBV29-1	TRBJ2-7	CSFRTGQTYEQYF	TGCAGCTTCCGAACGGGACAGACCTACGAGCAGTACTTC
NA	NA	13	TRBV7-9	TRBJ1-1	CASSQKGVHEAFF	TGTGCCAGCAGCCAAAAGGGGGTCCATGAAGCTTTCTTT
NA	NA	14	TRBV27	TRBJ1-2	CASSLGGALSVYTF	TGTGCCAGCAGTTTAGGGGGGGCGCTTTCTGTCTACACCTTC
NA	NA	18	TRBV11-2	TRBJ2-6	CASSLSEGLSSGANVLTF	TGTGCCAGCAGCTTAAGTGAGGGATTGAGCTCTGGGGCCAACGTCCTGACTTTC
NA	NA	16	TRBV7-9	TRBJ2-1	CASSSPRGAPYNEQFF	TGTGCCAGCAGCTCCCCTAGGGGGGCGCCTTACAATGAGCAGTTCTTC
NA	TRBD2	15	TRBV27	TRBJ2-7	CASSFERTSSYEQYF	TGTGCCAGCAGTTTCGAAAGGACTAGCAGTTACGAGCAGTACTTC
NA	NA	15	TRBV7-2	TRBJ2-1	CASSLHPYSYNEQFF	TGTGCCAGCAGCTTACACCCGTATAGTTACAATGAGCAGTTCTTC
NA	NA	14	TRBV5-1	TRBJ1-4	CASSVDATNEKLFF	TGCGCCAGCAGCGTCGATGCAACTAATGAAAAACTGTTTTTT
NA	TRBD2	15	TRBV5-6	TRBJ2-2	CASSLQRERFGELFF	TGTGCCAGCAGCTTGCAGCGGGAGAGGTTCGGGGAGCTGTTTTTT
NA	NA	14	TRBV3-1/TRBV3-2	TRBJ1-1	CASSQDSLNTEAFF	TGTGCCAGCAGCCAGGACAGCCTGAACACTGAAGCTTTCTTT
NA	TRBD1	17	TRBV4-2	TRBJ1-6	CASSQEGQDRANSPLHF	TGTGCCAGCAGCCAAGAGGGACAAGACAGGGCGAATTCACCCCTCCACTTT
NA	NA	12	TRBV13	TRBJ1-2	CASSLGRNGYTF	TGTGCCAGCAGCTTAGGAAGGAATGGCTACACCTTC
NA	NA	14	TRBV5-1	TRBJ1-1	CASSLQDMNTEAFF	TGCGCCAGCAGCTTGCAGGACATGAACACTGAAGCTTTCTTT
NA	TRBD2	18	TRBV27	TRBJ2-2	CASSLFLAGETNTGELFF	TGTGCCAGCAGTTTGTTTCTAGCGGGAGAGACGAACACCGGGGAGCTGTTTTTT
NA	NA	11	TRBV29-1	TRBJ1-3	CSVLGGNTIYF	TGCAGCGTGCTAGGAGGAAACACCATATATTTT
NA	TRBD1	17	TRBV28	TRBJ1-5	CASSFHPVDRGGQPQHF	TGTGCCAGCAGCTTCCACCCCGTTGACAGGGGAGGTCAGCCCCAGCATTTT
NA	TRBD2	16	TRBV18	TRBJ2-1	CASSPGTSGSWDEQFF	TGTGCCAGCTCACCCGGGACTAGCGGGAGCTGGGATGAGCAGTTCTTC
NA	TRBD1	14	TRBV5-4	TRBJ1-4	CASSSDRGNEKLFF	TGTGCCAGCAGCTCGGACAGGGGTAATGAAAAACTGTTTTTT
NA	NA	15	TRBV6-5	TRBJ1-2	CASSYLGAEGYGYTF	TGTGCCAGCAGTTACTTGGGGGCTGAAGGCTATGGCTACACCTTC
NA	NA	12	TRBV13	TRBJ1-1	CASGQMNTEAFF	TGTGCCAGCGGACAGATGAACACTGAAGCTTTCTTT
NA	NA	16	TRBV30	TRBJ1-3	CAWSVEGRSSGNTIYF	TGTGCCTGGAGTGTAGAGGGTAGGAGCTCTGGAAACACCATATATTTT
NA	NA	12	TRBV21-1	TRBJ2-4	CADSGGTDIQYF	TGTGCCGACTCGGGGGGGACGGACATTCAGTACTTC
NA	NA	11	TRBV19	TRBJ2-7	CASRGGGEQYF	TGTGCCAGTCGAGGCGGAGGCGAGCAGTACTTC
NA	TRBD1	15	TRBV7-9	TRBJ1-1	CASSLSGGPDTEAFF	TGTGCCAGCAGCTTGTCAGGGGGCCCCGACACTGAAGCTTTCTTT
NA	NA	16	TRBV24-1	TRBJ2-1	CATSEDTGSPYNEQFF	TGTGCCACCAGTGAGGATACAGGGTCGCCCTACAATGAGCAGTTCTTC
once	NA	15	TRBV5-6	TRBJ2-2	CASSLAGERTGELFF	TGTGCCAGCAGCTTGGCGGGGGAACGCACCGGGGAGCTGTTTTTT
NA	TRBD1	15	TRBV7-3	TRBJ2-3	CASSLTGQGVDTQYF	TGTGCCAGCAGCTTAACGGGACAGGGGGTCGATACGCAGTATTTT
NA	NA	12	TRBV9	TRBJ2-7	CASSGDSYEQYF	TGTGCCAGCAGCGGCGACAGCTACGAGCAGTACTTC
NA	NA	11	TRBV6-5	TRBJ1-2	CASRFTDGYTF	TGTGCCAGCAGATTTACGGATGGCTACACCTTC
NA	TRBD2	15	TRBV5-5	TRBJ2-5	CASSGGVLDQETQYF	TGTGCCAGCAGTGGGGGGGTGCTAGACCAAGAGACCCAGTACTTC
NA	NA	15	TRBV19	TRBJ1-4	CASREQGSGGGKLFF	TGTGCCAGCCGAGAACAGGGATCAGGAGGTGGAAAACTGTTTTTT
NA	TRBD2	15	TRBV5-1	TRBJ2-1	CASSLVAGDYNEQFF	TGCGCCAGCAGCTTGGTAGCGGGGGACTACAATGAGCAGTTCTTC
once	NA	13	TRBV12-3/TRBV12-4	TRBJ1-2	CASSLDSRYGYTF	TGTGCCAGCAGTTTAGACAGCCGCTATGGCTACACCTTC
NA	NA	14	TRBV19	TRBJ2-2	CASSMGRNTGELFF	TGTGCCAGTAGTATGGGCAGGAACACCGGGGAGCTGTTTTTT
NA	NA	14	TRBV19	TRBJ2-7	CASSKDWSSYEQYF	TGTGCCAGTAGTAAAGACTGGAGCTCCTACGAGCAGTACTTC
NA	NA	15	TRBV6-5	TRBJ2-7	CASSPELGTVYEQYF	TGTGCCAGCAGTCCCGAGCTCGGAACGGTTTACGAGCAGTACTTC
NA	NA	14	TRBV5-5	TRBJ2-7	CASSFQTKWYEQYF	TGTGCCAGCAGCTTCCAGACAAAATGGTACGAGCAGTACTTC
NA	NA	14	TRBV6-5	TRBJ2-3	CASSPWEGTDTQYF	TGTGCCAGCAGTCCTTGGGAGGGCACAGATACGCAGTATTTT
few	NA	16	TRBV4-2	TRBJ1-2	CASSQDTRAAESGYTF	TGTGCCAGCAGCCAAGATACGCGGGCCGCCGAAAGTGGCTACACCTTC
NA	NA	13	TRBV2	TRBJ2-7	CASTVDRAYEQYF	TGTGCCAGCACCGTGGACAGAGCCTACGAGCAGTACTTC
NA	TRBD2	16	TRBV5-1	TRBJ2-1	CASSLAGTSGGAGQFF	TGCGCCAGCAGCTTGGCCGGGACTAGCGGGGGGGCAGGGCAGTTCTTC
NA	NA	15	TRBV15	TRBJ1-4	CATSRARDIGEKLFF	TGTGCCACCAGCAGAGCCAGGGACATTGGGGAAAAACTGTTTTTT
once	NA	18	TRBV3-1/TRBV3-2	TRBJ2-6	CASSLSGLVMTGANVLTF	TGTGCCAGCAGCCTATCGGGACTCGTTATGACTGGGGCCAACGTCCTGACTTTC
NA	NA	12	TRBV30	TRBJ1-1	CAWSFYKAEAFF	TGTGCCTGGAGTTTTTATAAGGCTGAAGCTTTCTTT
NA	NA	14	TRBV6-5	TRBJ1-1	CASNIQVANAEAFF	TGTGCCAGCAACATACAGGTGGCAAACGCTGAAGCTTTCTTT